What follows describes a single T cell receptor (beta chain). Its antigen is unknown. No qualities accompany the bases; no much larger clone lies one base away. The CDR3 spans 12 residues, from the cysteine through the phenylalanine. Solely the CDR3 DNA is kept, with 36 bases framed from the first base. Via the germline V gene, CDR1 is SGHDT and CDR2 YYEEEE. Trimming removed 4 bases from V and 6 bases from J; the gene matches leave 3 bases unexplained. This specimen belongs to a study of blood T cell repertoires in COVID-19 (dated by TCRdb to 2020 to 2022). In the study overall: Samples from collaborators originated in the United States, Italy and Spain and spanned both the acute and convalescent phases of COVID-19. The sample metadata nearly always contained a de-identified subject ID, COVID-19 status, age in years and sex. The samples were drawn from the first 160 participants of the ongoing ImmuneRACE study and from 950 to 1,500 subjects provided by 6 global collaborators. Where available, HLA class I and class II types were taken from metadata supplied by the sample provider and were not determined by assay-based typing. Deeply sampled blood TCRbeta repertoires from subjects exposed to, actively infected with, or recovered from COVID-19 were included in the dataset. The repertoires were released in a freely available public database intended as a resource for research on the immune response to SARS-CoV-2. The material from the prospective study consisted of cDNA or gDNA derived from T cells, B-cell-depleted T cells, or PBMCs.

The immunoSEQ Assay, a bias-controlled multiplex PCR, was used to amplify TCRbeta CDR3 regions from genomic DNA. Per the source publication's procedure: Within the assay, amplification of reference gene primers was used to estimate how many nucleated cells each sample contained. Sequence reads were collapsed and filtered to measure the absolute abundance of every unique TCRbeta CDR3 rearrangement. For each sample, productive Simpson clonality was calculated by taking the square root of Simpson's diversity index across productive rearrangements. The immuneACCESS repertoire file appears here via TCRdb, limited to in-frame rearrangements. These files lack a portion of the clones; in checked studies, under half of the deficit traces to unresolved V genes, and the cause of the others is not known. The DNA gave D and trimming, while V, J and clone size come from that table. In all, the sample holds approximately 200,000 clones, and about 88% of those were seen once. 1.5% to 2% of the sample rests with the top ten.

Collaborating institutions collected whole blood in K2EDTA tubes following their own protocols. For TCRbeta analysis, collaborators shipped samples as frozen whole blood, isolated PBMCs, or DNA extracted from either of those sample types. General findings and caveats noted by the study authors: The amount of clinical and demographic metadata varied by source and participant and was provided uncurated.

The chain links TRBV5-6 with TRBJ2-7, and TRBD2 matches 8 of the central bases. Sequencing used peripheral blood. This sequence was found in a man aged 70 or older with acute or convalescent COVID-19. The CDR3 has the sequence CASSPSGGEQYF. The DNA sequence follows: TGTGCCAGCAGCCCAAGCGGGGGCGAGCAGTACTTC.